Below, 7 T cell receptor beta chains from the same sample are listed, as sequenced in a study of T cell responses to AZD1222 COVID-19 vaccine. Libraries were prepared by immunoSEQ multiplex PCR; TCRdb keeps only in-frame clonotypes and omits some of them. Found here are approximately 110,000 clones, around 90% of them singletons; the top ten hold approximately 10%. The material sequenced was peripheral blood, taken on day 0 of AZD1222 vaccination. Every receptor here comes from an adult in good health.

This chain connects TRBV15 to TRBJ1-3; TRBD1 aligns across 7 bases. Losses at the gene ends were 2 bases for V and 0 bases for J; bases not matched to a gene: 4. This CDR3 has 16 residues. Per germline, CDR1 LNHNV and CDR2 YYDKDF (reference sequence). The CDR3 nucleotides are TGTGCCACCAGCAGAAATTCAGGGGGCTCTGGAAACACCATATATTTT. Translation: CATSRNSGGSGNTIYF.

The CDR3 nucleotides read TGTGCCATCAGTGAGCCGAGCGGGACCTACAATGAGCAGTTCTTC. Amino acids: CAISEPSGTYNEQFF. The chain employs TRBV10-3 and TRBJ2-1, with 7 bases lining up with TRBD2. The CDR3 is 15 residues long. V lost 2 bases to trimming and J lost 2 bases; unmatched junction nucleotides: 3. Germline CDR1 is ENHRY and CDR2 is SYGVKD.

The chain couples TRBV29-1 to TRBJ1-5, with 7 bases lining up with TRBD1. CDR1 and CDR2 from the germline V gene are SQVTM and ANQGSEA. The V and J ends lost 7 bases and 3 bases, in that order; junction bases with no gene match: 3. The CDR3 contains 12 residues. The CDR3 region has the DNA TGCAGCGCGGGGACAGCCAATCAGCCCCAGCATTTT. The encoded protein is CSAGTANQPQHF.

This clone has just one count. V and J are TRBV7-8 and TRBJ1-6; maybe TRBD1 (5 bases). With 5 bases removed from V and 8 bases from J, the gap between germline ends came to 19 bases. Germline assignment: CDR1 SGHVS and CDR2 FQNEAQ. This CDR3 is built from 16 residues. The CDR3 DNA reads as TGTGCCAGCAGCCCGCGGGACGGAGCCCGCCATTCACCCCTCCACTTT. Translated, it gives CASSPRDGARHSPLHF.

This chain uses TRBV7-9 with TRBJ2-7, with 7 bases identical to TRBD1. The CDR3 length is 15 residues. V lost 7 bases and J lost 6; bases outside the gene matches: 15. Germline V gene sequence: CDR1 SEHNR, CDR2 FQNEAQ (reference sequence). The CDR3 sequence is CASIPGSGQSTEQYF. Written as DNA, the CDR3 is TGTGCCAGCATCCCCGGATCGGGACAGTCAACCGAGCAGTACTTC.

The chain joins TRBV6-5 to TRBJ2-1; 7 bases match TRBD1. The germline gives CDR1 MNHEY, CDR2 SVGAGI. Trimming cost V 2 bases and J 9 bases; bases outside gene matches: 7. This CDR3 is 14 amino acids long. The CDR3 protein is CASSYRGRSSEQFF. DNA for the CDR3: TGTGCCAGCAGTTACAGGGGGCGATCTTCTGAGCAGTTCTTC.

The V call is TRBV23-1, the J call TRBJ1-1; 9 nucleotides align to TRBD1. TRBV23-1 has ORF status, its function being uncertain. The J segment lost 6 bases and the V segment lost 9 bases, leaving 11 bases of the junction unmatched. The CDR3 contains 14 residues. As DNA, the CDR3 is TGCGCCAGACAAATTTCCGGGACAGGGTCTGAAGCTTTCTTT. Protein: CARQISGTGSEAFF.